Presented here are 26 T cell receptor beta chains from one specimen sequenced in a study of blood T cell repertoires in COVID-19. Profiled with immunoSEQ multiplex PCR; TCRdb holds only in-frame clones, not every one. The sample lists about 92,000 clones; around three quarters were seen once. The source material was peripheral blood. The source of these receptors is an older woman in a cohort sampled during active or convalescent COVID-19.

The chain carries TRBV10-3 and TRBJ1-3; D may be TRBD1 (5 bases). Trimming took off 4 bases at V and 0 bases at J, with 7 bases between the two ends. The CDR3 extends over 14 amino acids. The germline V gene has CDR1 ENHRY and CDR2 SYGVKD. The DNA of the CDR3 is TGTGCCATCAGTGGGACATTCTCTGGAAACACCATATATTTT. Protein: CAISGTFSGNTIYF.

This chain's CDR3 is CASTSGNTEAFF. CDR3 nucleotide sequence: TGTGCCAGCACGTCAGGGAACACTGAAGCTTTCTTT. The V gene is TRBV28, the J gene TRBJ1-1; no definite D call. V was trimmed by 7 bases and J by 1 base, leaving 7 bases between them. The CDR3 totals 12 residues. Germline CDR1 and CDR2: MDHEN and SYDVKM.

The table lists this clone with a few counts. This chain links TRBV6-2 or TRBV6-3 with TRBJ1-1; D remains unclear. Germline CDR1 reads MNHEY; CDR2 reads SVGEGT. The V and J ends lost 5 bases and 2 bases respectively, with 12 bases between them. The CDR3 is 14 amino acids. The chain's CDR3 is CASSLRSPNTEAFF. CDR3 DNA sequence: TGTGCCAGCAGTCTCCGGAGTCCTAACACTGAAGCTTTCTTT.

The gene calls are TRBV29-1 and TRBJ2-6; D is uncertain. Germline CDR1 reads SQVTM; CDR2 reads ANQGSEA. Trimming removed 4 bases from V and 6 bases from J, with 16 bases in between. There are 15 residues in the CDR3. In nucleotides, the CDR3 is TGCAGCGTTGGTGACTCTTTCCTTTCGGCCAACGTCCTGACTTTC. This gives the protein CSVGDSFLSANVLTF.

This clone was observed a few times. The V gene is TRBV30, the J gene TRBJ1-6, with 11 nucleotides matching TRBD1. The CDR3 spans 15 residues. V shed 5 bases, J shed 9 bases, and the junction held 9 bases outside the gene matches. Germline-derived CDR1 and CDR2 are GTSNPN and SVGIG (reference sequence). CDR3 sequence reads: CAWGPGTGGSSPLHF. DNA for the CDR3: TGTGCCTGGGGGCCGGGGACAGGGGGGTCTTCACCCCTCCACTTT.

The V gene is TRBV27, the J gene TRBJ2-1, with TRBD1 matching over 7 bases. CDR3 length: 14 residues. Germline CDR1 MNHEY, CDR2 SMNVEV (reference sequence). Trimming at V came to 3 bases and at J to 6 bases, leaving 5 bases not matched to a gene. Written as DNA, the CDR3 is TGTGCCAGCAGTTTCCAGACAGGGACCAATGAGCAGTTCTTC. The encoded protein is CASSFQTGTNEQFF.

This rearrangement joins TRBV3-1 (or the pseudogene TRBV3-2) to TRBJ1-2; D is uncertain. Germline CDR1 reads LGHDT; CDR2 reads YNNKEL (reference sequence). CDR3 length: 15 amino acids. V was trimmed by 1 base and J by 6 bases, leaving 15 bases between them. The CDR3 sequence: CASSQVPLNTHGYTF. The CDR3 coding sequence is TGTGCCAGCAGCCAAGTCCCCCTCAACACACATGGCTACACCTTC.

This clone was recorded a few times. This chain joins TRBV6-5 and TRBJ2-7; TRBD1 matches 8 bases. The CDR3 contains 14 residues. Germline CDR1 and CDR2: MNHEY and SVGAGI. The ends lost 6 bases at V and 4 bases at J; junction bases unmatched: 8. CDR3 amino acids: CASRYGTGGYEQYF. The CDR3 bases are TGTGCCAGCAGATATGGAACAGGGGGGTACGAGCAGTACTTC.

This rearrangement joins TRBV30 to TRBJ2-2; the D is unclear. The CDR3 is 12 amino acids. V shed 4 bases and J shed 5 bases, with 8 bases lying between them. The germline CDR1 and CDR2 sequences are GTSNPN and SVGIG (reference sequence). The CDR3 sequence is CAWTLLTGELFF. CDR3 sequence (DNA): TGTGCCTGGACTCTCCTGACCGGGGAGCTGTTTTTT.

The CDR3 is CASSLRAIFDGYTF. Here the CDR3 DNA reads TGTGCCAGCAGCTTGAGGGCGATCTTCGATGGCTACACCTTC. The gene calls are TRBV7-2 and TRBJ1-2; no clear D gene. Per germline, CDR1 SGHTA and CDR2 FQGNSA. V lost 3 bases and J 6 bases, leaving 14 bases between the germline ends. This CDR3 contains 14 residues. The whole variable domain, filled in from reference TRBV7-2 and TRBJ1-2, reads GAGVSQSPSNKVTEKGKDVELRCDPISGHTALYWYRQSLGQGLEFLIYFQGNSAPDKSGLPSDRFSAERTGGSVSTLTIQRTQQEDSAVYLCASSLRAIFDGYTFGSGTRLTVV.

This clone was seen a few times. CDR3 sequence (DNA): TGTGCCAGCAGTGAAATTGAGGGGGCGCTGGACGAGCAGTACTTC. This translates into CASSEIEGALDEQYF. The chain employs TRBV2 and TRBJ2-7, with 7 bases aligning to TRBD1. Germline lookup yields CDR1 SNHLY and CDR2 FYNNEI. V shed 2 bases, J shed 5 bases, and the junction held 9 bases outside the gene matches. The CDR3 length is 15 residues.

This clone has just one count. This rearrangement joins TRBV6-5 to TRBJ1-6, with no clear D. The ends were cut back, 6 bases at V and 9 bases at J, with 15 bases in the middle. Germline V lookup: CDR1 MNHEY, CDR2 SVGAGI. This CDR3 is built from 14 residues. The CDR3 sequence is CASRAPGSPSPLHF. The DNA of the CDR3 is TGTGCCAGCAGGGCGCCAGGATCCCCTTCACCCCTCCACTTT.

CDR3 loop: CASSPDRLYGYTF. As DNA, the CDR3 is TGTGCCAGCAGTCCGGACAGGTTATATGGCTACACCTTC. The J gene is TRBJ1-2, the V gene TRBV28, with 7 bases that match TRBD1. V shed 5 bases and J 5 bases; nucleotides not matched to a gene: 5. The CDR3 extends over 13 amino acids. Looked up from germline, CDR1 is MDHEN and CDR2 is SYDVKM.

This CDR3 is CASSRAGGGTEAFF. The CDR3 DNA sequence: TGTGCCAGCAGCCGGGCGGGGGGAGGAACTGAAGCTTTCTTT. The chain uses TRBV6-5 and TRBJ1-1, with D possibly being TRBD1 (5 bases). The V and J ends lost 6 bases and 5 bases respectively, with 16 bases between them. The germline CDR1 and CDR2 sequences are MNHEY and SVGAGI. CDR3 size: 14 residues.

There are a few counts of this clone. This chain connects TRBV3-1 (or the pseudogene TRBV3-2) to TRBJ2-1, with 10 bases fitting TRBD2. The trim removed 0 bases at V and 8 bases at J, leaving 16 bases unmatched. The CDR3 extends over 19 amino acids. Germline V gene lookup returns CDR1 LGHDT and CDR2 YNNKEL (reference sequence). CDR3 sequence: CASSQDGRWYSGGDDEQFF. The CDR3 DNA reads as TGTGCCAGCAGCCAAGATGGGAGGTGGTACAGCGGGGGGGACGATGAGCAGTTCTTC.

The gene calls are TRBV7-2 and TRBJ1-6; 8 bases align to TRBD1. Germline V gene lookup returns CDR1 SGHTA and CDR2 FQGNSA. The CDR3 totals 17 residues. The V gene end was trimmed by 4 bases and the J gene end by 10 bases; junction bases not matched to a gene: 15. The CDR3 region has the DNA TGTGCCAGCAGCTCACGGACAGGGTCGGTTTGGGGATCACCCCTCCACTTT. It codes for CASSSRTGSVWGSPLHF.

V gene TRBV3-1 (or the pseudogene TRBV3-2) combines with J gene TRBJ2-1; 8 bases align to TRBD2. This CDR3 contains 17 residues. Trimming at V came to 0 bases and at J to 6 bases, leaving 10 bases not matched to a gene. Per the germline V gene, CDR1 is LGHDT and CDR2 is YNNKEL (reference sequence). CDR3 in amino acids: CASSQDLRAGALNEQFF. The DNA for the CDR3 is TGTGCCAGCAGCCAAGATTTACGAGCGGGGGCCCTCAATGAGCAGTTCTTC.

The rearrangement joins TRBV6-4 to TRBJ1-2, with 9 bases matching TRBD1. The CDR3 sequence is 14 residues long. Germline lookup yields CDR1 MRHNA and CDR2 SNTAGT. The V gene end was trimmed by 5 bases and the J gene end by 4 bases; junction bases not matched to a gene: 5. This chain's CDR3 is CASSQGQGGYGYTF. The CDR3 DNA reads as TGTGCCAGCAGTCAGGGACAGGGCGGCTATGGCTACACCTTC.

V and J are TRBV7-2 and TRBJ1-1, with a tentative D call TRBD1 (5 bases). CDR3 length: 15 residues. V was shortened by 2 bases and J by 7 bases, with 17 bases between the two germline ends. The germline V gene encodes CDR1 SGHTA and CDR2 FQGNSA. The CDR3 reads CASSLLSVRAYEAFF. In nucleotides, the CDR3 is TGTGCCAGCAGCTTACTTTCGGTCAGGGCCTATGAAGCTTTCTTT.

In its sample, this clone was seen a few times. The chain combines TRBV6-1 with TRBJ2-5; the match to TRBD1 covers 9 bases. Germline values: CDR1 MNHNS, CDR2 SASEGT. The CDR3 loop spans 16 amino acids. V lost 2 bases to trimming and J lost 1 base; unmatched junction nucleotides: 5. CDR3 in amino acids: CASSERWDRVQETQYF. The CDR3 DNA reads TGTGCCAGCAGTGAAAGGTGGGACAGGGTCCAAGAGACCCAGTACTTC.

The gene calls are TRBV5-1 and TRBJ1-6; TRBD1 matches at 9 bases. The CDR3 has 16 amino acids. The germline CDR1 and CDR2 sequences are SGHRS and YFSETQ. V shed 0 bases and J 9 bases; nucleotides not matched to a gene: 7. In DNA, the CDR3 is TGCGCCAGCAGCTTGGGGACAGGGGATGGGAGTTCACCCCTCCACTTT. Its translation is CASSLGTGDGSSPLHF.

The V gene is TRBV18, the J gene TRBJ1-5; perhaps TRBD1 as D (6 bases). CDR1 and CDR2 (germline): KGHSH, LQKENI. The CDR3 has 13 amino acids. The ends were cut back, 8 bases at V and 9 bases at J, with 17 bases in the middle. This chain's CDR3 is CASLAREGGPQHF. CDR3 DNA: TGTGCCAGCCTCGCCAGGGAGGGGGGGCCCCAGCATTTT.

In regard to this clone: The conserved closing phenylalanine or tryptophan is absent in this CDR3, likely reflecting a read error. No DNA is shown, since the ends of the CDR3 on it are uncertain; the CDR3 is the one TCRdb lists. The rearrangement joins TRBV2 to TRBJ1-2; the D call of TRBD1 is as the table states it, not checked on the DNA. Per germline, CDR1 SNHLY and CDR2 FYNNEI. The CDR3 is 12 amino acids long, termini counted. CDR3 protein: CASSGTGTGLRI.

This rearrangement joins TRBV18 to TRBJ2-7; D not certain. V lost 2 bases to trimming and J lost 5 bases, with 7 bases between them. The V gene's germline CDR1 is KGHSH and CDR2 LQKENI. The CDR3 runs 12 residues. CDR3 bases: TGTGCCAGCTCACCAAGAGTGAACGAGCAGTACTTC. Its translation is CASSPRVNEQYF.

The J gene is TRBJ2-3, the V gene TRBV5-8; TRBD2 agrees at 7 bases. The trim removed 4 bases at V and 4 bases at J, leaving 6 bases unmatched. The CDR3 has 14 amino acids. Germline V CDR1 and CDR2: SGHTS, YDEGEE. The CDR3 nucleotides are TGTGCCAGCAGCCTACGACTAGCTTCAGATACGCAGTATTTT. Protein: CASSLRLASDTQYF. The variable domain in full, with the rest retrieved from reference TRBV5-8 and TRBJ2-3, is EAGVTQSPTHLIKTRGQQATLRCSPISGHTSVYWYQQALGLGLQFLLWYDEGEERNRGNFPPRFSGRQFPNYSSELNVNALELEDSALYLCASSLRLASDTQYFGPGTRLTVL.

The V and J genes are TRBV18 and TRBJ1-4, with 7 nucleotides matching TRBD1. Trimming took 2 bases from V and 4 from J; bases not matched to a gene: 4. The CDR3 covers 15 residues. CDR1 is KGHSH and CDR2 is LQKENI in the germline V gene. The CDR3 DNA sequence: TGTGCCAGCTCACCAAACCAGGGGGATAATGAAAAACTGTTTTTT. As protein: CASSPNQGDNEKLFF. The entire variable domain, with the rest obtained from reference TRBV18 and TRBJ1-4, is as follows: NAGVMQNPRHLVRRRGQEARLRCSPMKGHSHVYWYRQLPEEGLKFMVYLQKENIIDESGMPKERFSAEFPKEGPSILRIQQVVRGDSAAYFCASSPNQGDNEKLFFGSGTQLSVL.